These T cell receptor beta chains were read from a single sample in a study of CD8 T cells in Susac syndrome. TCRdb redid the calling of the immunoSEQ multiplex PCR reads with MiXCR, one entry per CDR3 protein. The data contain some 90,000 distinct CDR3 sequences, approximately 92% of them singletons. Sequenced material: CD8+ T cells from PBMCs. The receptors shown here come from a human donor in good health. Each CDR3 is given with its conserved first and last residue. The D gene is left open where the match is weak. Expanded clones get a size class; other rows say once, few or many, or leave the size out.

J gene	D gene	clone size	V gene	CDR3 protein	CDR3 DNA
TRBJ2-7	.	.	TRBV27	CASSLYLGQIHGQYF	TGTGCCAGCAGTTTATACCTCGGACAGATCCACGGGCAGTACTTC
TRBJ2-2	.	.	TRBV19	CATPNGAGELFF	TGTGCCACCCCAAATGGGGCCGGGGAGCTGTTTTTT
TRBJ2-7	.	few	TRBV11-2	CASSLESAGYEQYF	TGTGCCAGCAGCTTAGAATCTGCGGGTTACGAGCAGTACTTC
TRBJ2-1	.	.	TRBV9	CASSAGGGGQYNEQFF	TGTGCCAGCAGCGCAGGGGGCGGGGGGCAATACAATGAGCAGTTCTTC
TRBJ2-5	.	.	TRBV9	CASSLLGAAQETQYF	TGTGCCAGCAGCCTCCTTGGAGCGGCACAAGAGACCCAGTACTTC
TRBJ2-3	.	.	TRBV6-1	CASSEALDRTDTQYF	TGTGCCAGCAGTGAAGCGCTGGACCGCACAGATACGCAGTATTTT
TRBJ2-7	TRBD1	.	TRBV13	CASSDRQGYYEQYF	TGTGCCAGCAGCGACCGACAGGGTTACTACGAGCAGTACTTC
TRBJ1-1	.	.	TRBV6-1	CASSVQYTEAFF	TGTGCCAGCAGCGTACAGTACACTGAAGCTTTCTTT
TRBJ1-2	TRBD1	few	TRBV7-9	CASSPGQIYGYTF	TGTGCCAGCAGTCCGGGACAGATCTATGGCTACACCTTC
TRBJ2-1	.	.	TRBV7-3	CASSPLGGSTPGDEQFF	TGTGCCAGCAGCCCTCTTGGGGGGTCTACGCCGGGGGATGAGCAGTTCTTC
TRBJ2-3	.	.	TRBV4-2	CASSPRDSTDTQYF	TGTGCCAGCAGCCCCCGGGACTCCACAGATACGCAGTATTTT
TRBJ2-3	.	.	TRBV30	CAWSVGVSTDTQYF	TGTGCCTGGAGTGTTGGTGTTAGCACAGATACGCAGTATTTT
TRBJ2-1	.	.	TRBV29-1	CSVEGLANEQFF	TGCAGCGTTGAAGGACTCGCCAATGAGCAGTTCTTC
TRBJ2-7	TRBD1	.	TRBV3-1	CASSQIGDETGITYEQYF	TGTGCCAGCAGCCAAATCGGGGATGAGACAGGGATTACCTACGAGCAGTACTTC
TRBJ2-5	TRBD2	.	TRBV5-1	CASSRTSGGPLETQYF	TGCGCCAGCAGCCGGACTAGCGGGGGGCCGTTAGAGACCCAGTACTTC
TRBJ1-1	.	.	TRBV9	CASSVGSYLTEAFF	TGTGCCAGCAGCGTAGGAAGTTACCTCACTGAAGCTTTCTTT
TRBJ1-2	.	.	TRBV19	CASGTTLRYGYTF	TGTGCCAGTGGGACGACACTCCGCTATGGCTACACCTTC
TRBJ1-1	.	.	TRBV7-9	CASSPRLRMNTEAFF	TGTGCCAGCAGTCCAAGGTTACGGATGAACACTGAAGCTTTCTTT
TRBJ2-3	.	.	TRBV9	CASSNDESYTQYF	TGTGCCAGCAGTAACGACGAGTCATATACGCAGTATTTT
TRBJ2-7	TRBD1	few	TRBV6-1	CASSEAQGAYYEQYF	TGTGCCAGCAGTGAAGCGCAGGGGGCCTACTACGAGCAGTACTTC
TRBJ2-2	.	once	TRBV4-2	CASKGGFENTGELFF	TGTGCCAGCAAAGGGGGTTTTGAGAACACCGGGGAGCTGTTTTTT
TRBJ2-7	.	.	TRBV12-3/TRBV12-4	CASSPGWGTYEQYF	TGTGCCAGCAGTCCCGGTTGGGGGACCTACGAGCAGTACTTC
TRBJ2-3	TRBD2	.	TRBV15	CATSRAGGGREDTQYF	TGTGCCACCAGCAGGGCCGGGGGGGGCCGCGAAGATACGCAGTATTTT
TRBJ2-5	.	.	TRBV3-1	CASSQEGRRQETQYF	TGTGCCAGCAGCCAAGAGGGCAGGCGCCAAGAGACCCAGTACTTC
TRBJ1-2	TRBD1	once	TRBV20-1	CSATDRENYGYTF	TGCAGTGCCACGGACAGGGAGAACTATGGCTACACCTTC